These 21 T cell receptor beta chains were all obtained from the same sample, sequenced in a study of T cells in tumors and immune-related adverse events. Sequencing used immunoSEQ multiplex PCR; TCRdb keeps in-frame clones, though not all of them. The sample shows 4,500 or so clones, roughly four fifths of them seen only once. Sequenced material: skin tissue, taken from a patient treated with anti-PD-1 therapy. These receptors were collected from a female donor with metastatic renal cell carcinoma.

The rearrangement links TRBV7-6 to TRBJ1-1; tentative D call: TRBD1 (6 bases). Germline assignment: CDR1 SGHVS and CDR2 FNYEAQ. This CDR3 region has 14 residues. Trimming removed 5 bases at V and 2 bases at J, with 12 bases between. CDR3 region: CASSPTGLNTEAFF. CDR3 coding DNA: TGTGCCAGCAGCCCTACAGGGCTTAACACTGAAGCTTTCTTT.

The chain uses TRBV27 and TRBJ2-7; 10 nucleotides agree with TRBD1. Unmatched junction bases numbered 7, after V lost 4 bases and J lost 4 bases. Germline-derived CDR1 and CDR2 are MNHEY and SMNVEV (reference sequence). The CDR3 loop spans 15 amino acids. DNA of the CDR3: TGTGCCAGCAGTTATGACAGGGGGCGCGGGTACGAGCAGTACTTC. The encoded protein is CASSYDRGRGYEQYF.

This chain uses TRBV5-4 with TRBJ1-1, with D hard to call. The CDR3 consists of 12 residues. Per the germline V gene, CDR1 is SGHNT and CDR2 is YYREEE (reference sequence). V lost 0 bases and J lost 12, with 12 bases in between. The CDR3 reads CASSLDWGSPFF. In nucleotides, the CDR3 is TGTGCCAGCAGCTTGGATTGGGGTTCGCCTTTCTTT.

The J gene is TRBJ2-5, the V gene TRBV28; the D gene is possibly TRBD2 (6 bases). Germline V lookup: CDR1 MDHEN, CDR2 SYDVKM. The ends were cut back, 5 bases at V and 2 bases at J, with 18 bases in the middle. The CDR3 extends over 16 amino acids. The CDR3 here is CASSRFGGILQETQYF. The CDR3 DNA follows: TGTGCCAGCAGTCGGTTCGGAGGGATATTACAAGAGACCCAGTACTTC. The whole variable domain, remainder taken from reference TRBV28 and TRBJ2-5, is DVKVTQSSRYLVKRTGEKVFLECVQDMDHENMFWYRQDPGLGLRLIYFSYDVKMKEKGDIPEGYSVSREKKERFSLILESASTNQTSMYLCASSRFGGILQETQYFGPGTRLLVL.

This sequence joins TRBV5-1 and TRBJ2-3, with 7 nucleotides matching TRBD2. Germline V CDR1 and CDR2: SGHRS, YFSETQ. The CDR3 covers 14 residues. The trim removed 0 bases at V and 7 bases at J, leaving 5 bases unmatched. The CDR3 bases are TGCGCCAGCAGCTTGGGAAATAGCGGGCATACGCAGTATTTT. This translates into CASSLGNSGHTQYF.

The chain joins TRBV30 to TRBJ2-1; D gene uncertain. The germline gives CDR1 GTSNPN, CDR2 SVGIG (reference sequence). The CDR3 contains 16 residues. Trimming pared 4 bases from V and 0 bases from J, leaving 16 bases between. CDR3 loop: CAWNGVWPFSYNEQFF. The CDR3 bases are TGTGCCTGGAATGGCGTATGGCCCTTCTCCTACAATGAGCAGTTCTTC. Together with reference TRBV30 and TRBJ2-1, the CDR3 gives the full variable domain: SQTIHQWPATLVQPVGSPLSLECTVEGTSNPNLYWYRQAAGRGLQLLFYSVGIGQISSEVPQNLSASRPQDRQFILSSKKLLLSDSGFYLCAWNGVWPFSYNEQFFGPGTRLTVL.

This clone was detected a few times. CDR3 region: CASSLWVRRANYGYTF. In DNA form, the CDR3 reads TGTGCCAGCAGTTTATGGGTAAGACGAGCTAACTATGGCTACACCTTC. This chain joins TRBV28 and TRBJ1-2; D unclear. This CDR3 region has 16 residues. Germline CDR1 and CDR2: MDHEN and SYDVKM. V gave up 0 bases and J gave up 0 bases, with 11 bases separating them.

The gene calls are TRBV10-2 and TRBJ2-2; 8 bases are a match to TRBD1. With 4 bases clipped from V and 1 base from J, the junction kept 14 bases outside the gene matches. This CDR3 region has 19 residues. Per the germline V gene, CDR1 is WSHSY and CDR2 is SAAADI. CDR3 protein: CASSAGTGNYWRNTGELFF. In nucleotides, the CDR3 is TGCGCCAGCAGTGCCGGGACAGGCAATTATTGGAGGAACACCGGGGAGCTGTTTTTT.

The V and J genes are TRBV11-2 and TRBJ2-5; D is undetermined. CDR3 length equals 13 residues. Germline V gene sequence: CDR1 SGHAT, CDR2 FQNNGV. The V end was cut by 0 bases, the J end by 2 bases, with 4 bases between. CDR3 region: CASSLELQETQYF. CDR3 nucleotides: TGTGCCAGCAGCTTAGAGTTGCAAGAGACCCAGTACTTC. Variable domain in full (rest from reference TRBV11-2 and TRBJ2-5): EAGVAQSPRYKIIEKRQSVAFWCNPISGHATLYWYQQILGQGPKLLIQFQNNGVVDDSQLPKDRFSAERLKGVDSTLKIQPAKLEDSAVYLCASSLELQETQYFGPGTRLLVL.

The chain links TRBV7-6 to TRBJ2-6; 7 nucleotides agree with TRBD1. Trimming at V came to 10 bases and at J to 0 bases, leaving 3 bases not matched to a gene. From germline, CDR1 is SGHVS and CDR2 FNYEAQ. The CDR3 contains 14 residues. The CDR3 DNA is TGTGCCACCTCAGGGGGCTCTGGGGCCAACGTCCTGACTTTC. It translates to CATSGGSGANVLTF.

The CDR3 DNA follows: TGTGCCAGCAGCTTAGCAGCAGCGACCTACGAGCAGTACTTC. The encoded protein is CASSLAAATYEQYF. V is TRBV11-2 and J is TRBJ2-7; D not certain. Germline CDR1 is SGHAT and CDR2 is FQNNGV. Trimming took off 1 base at V and 2 bases at J, with 9 bases between the two ends. This CDR3 has 14 amino acids.

The chain combines TRBV13 with TRBJ2-3, with D perhaps assigned TRBD1 or TRBD2 (6 bases each). This CDR3 is built from 16 residues. V lost 2 bases and J lost 6, with 18 bases in between. Germline lookup yields CDR1 PRHDT and CDR2 FYEKMQ (reference sequence). CDR3 in amino acids: CASSLRGAYSTDTQYF. The CDR3 nucleotides read TGTGCCAGCAGCTTAAGGGGGGCCTACAGTACGGATACGCAGTATTTT.

The chain recombines TRBV2 with TRBJ2-3, with TRBD2 matching 13 bases. Germline CDR1 is SNHLY and CDR2 is FYNNEI. Trimming took 8 bases from V and 2 from J; bases not matched to a gene: 13. The length of the CDR3 is 18 residues. DNA for the CDR3: TGTGCCAGCGGGGGGCGACTAGCGGGAGGATTTTCCACAGATACGCAGTATTTT. It specifies CASGGRLAGGFSTDTQYF.

The rearrangement links TRBV27 to TRBJ2-7; D is unclear. CDR1 is MNHEY and CDR2 is SMNVEV in the germline V gene (reference sequence). Trimming stripped 6 bases from V and 1 base from J, with 13 bases between. The CDR3 runs to 14 residues. CDR3 sequence (DNA): TGTGCCAGCAGGGCTGACTGGGCTTCCTACGAGCAGTACTTC. This gives the protein CASRADWASYEQYF.

The rearrangement joins TRBV5-1 to TRBJ1-1, with a weak D call TRBD1 (5 bases). In germline, CDR1 is SGHRS, CDR2 YFSETQ. Trimming took 7 bases from V and 2 from J, leaving 9 bases between them. The CDR3 sequence is 12 residues long. CDR3 sequence: CASRQGNTEAFF. The CDR3 DNA reads as TGCGCCAGCCGCCAGGGTAACACTGAAGCTTTCTTT.

This chain joins TRBV6-6 and TRBJ1-5; 10 nucleotides agree with TRBD1. The CDR3 contains 14 residues. V was clipped by 6 bases and J by 4 bases; unmatched bases: 3. CDR1 is MNHNY, CDR2 SVGAGI, per germline (reference sequence). CDR3 nucleotides: TGTGCCAGCAGCTGGGACAGGGGAAATCAGCCCCAGCATTTT. Its protein is CASSWDRGNQPQHF.

This chain links TRBV14 with TRBJ2-7; 7 bases are shared with TRBD1. CDR3 length equals 14 residues. CDR1 SGHDN and CDR2 FVKESK come from the germline V gene. V lost 4 bases and J lost 3; bases outside the gene matches: 6. The CDR3 here is CASSPWDRDYEQYF. The CDR3, as DNA: TGTGCCAGCAGCCCCTGGGACAGAGACTACGAGCAGTACTTC.

The J gene is TRBJ1-1, the V gene TRBV5-6; D call uncertain. Looked up from germline, CDR1 is SGHDT and CDR2 is YYEEEE. This CDR3 region has 12 residues. V lost 4 bases to trimming and J lost 4 bases, with 8 bases between them. The CDR3 bases are TGTGCCAGCAGCGAGAGGGTCACTGAAGCTTTCTTT. Amino acids: CASSERVTEAFF. Combining the CDR3 with reference TRBV5-6 and TRBJ1-1 gives the whole variable domain DAGVTQSPTHLIKTRGQQVTLRCSPKSGHDTVSWYQQALGQGPQFIFQYYEEEERQRGNFPDRFSGHQFPNYSSELNVNALLLGDSALYLCASSERVTEAFFGQGTRLTVV.

This clone was observed a single time. The chain uses TRBV5-6 and TRBJ2-1; tentatively, D is TRBD2 (6 bases). V was cut by 0 bases and J by 0 bases, with 10 bases left in between. CDR3 length: 16 amino acids. Germline CDR1 and CDR2: SGHDT and YYEEEE. In nucleotides, the CDR3 is TGTGCCAGCAGCTTGGCCGCAGCGGGCTCCTACAATGAGCAGTTCTTC. Translation gives CASSLAAAGSYNEQFF. Using reference TRBV5-6 and TRBJ2-1 for the parts outside the CDR3, the full variable domain is DAGVTQSPTHLIKTRGQQVTLRCSPKSGHDTVSWYQQALGQGPQFIFQYYEEEERQRGNFPDRFSGHQFPNYSSELNVNALLLGDSALYLCASSLAAAGSYNEQFFGPGTRLTVL.

V usage is TRBV30 and J usage is TRBJ2-1; D may be TRBD2 (7 bases). Between the trimmed V and J ends, which lost 2 bases and 6 bases, there was a span of 23 bases. The CDR3 spans 17 residues. Germline CDR1 is GTSNPN and CDR2 is SVGIG (reference sequence). CDR3 loop: CAWSTPGRGGRSNEQFF. CDR3 DNA sequence: TGTGCCTGGAGTACGCCCGGTAGGGGGGGCCGTAGCAATGAGCAGTTCTTC. The full variable domain, rest sourced from reference TRBV30 and TRBJ2-1, is SQTIHQWPATLVQPVGSPLSLECTVEGTSNPNLYWYRQAAGRGLQLLFYSVGIGQISSEVPQNLSASRPQDRQFILSSKKLLLSDSGFYLCAWSTPGRGGRSNEQFFGPGTRLTVL.

This clone was seen a handful of times. V gene TRBV14 combines with J gene TRBJ1-2; D call uncertain. The CDR3 has 12 residues. From germline, CDR1 is SGHDN and CDR2 FVKESK. V was pared by 4 bases and J by 3 bases, with 6 bases between. This chain's CDR3 is CASSRQDYGYTF. The DNA of the CDR3 is TGTGCCAGCAGCCGTCAGGACTATGGCTACACCTTC.